The present T cell receptor (beta chain) was sequenced within a study of control samples from healthy donors and cancer patients (dated by TCRdb to 2019 to 2021). The library relied on the immunoSEQ multiplex PCR assay. Here the immuneACCESS table is served through TCRdb, limited to in-frame sequences with V and J called. Missing clones are a known gap in these copies; in checked studies unresolved V genes cover under half, and the rest lacks a known reason. The sample has about 26,000 clones on record, 82% of them singletons. Jointly, the top ten make up approximately 22% of the sample. To note about this clone: Its antigen remains unidentified. No much larger clonotype is one base removed from it; base qualities were not supplied.

The CDR3 sequence holds 14 residues, the cysteine and phenylalanine included. Just CDR3 DNA is preserved here, 42 bases in frame from base 1. The germline V gene (reference sequence) gives CDR1 as SEHNR and CDR2 as FQNEAQ. V is clipped by 1 base and J by 6 bases, and the sequence between their germline boundaries is 7 bases long. This TCR came from a man in his 60s with colorectal cancer. Recombination connected TRBV7-9 to TRBJ1-6; perhaps TRBD1 is the D gene, with 5 bases matching. Sequencing was carried out using PBMCs. The sequenced DNA: TGTGCCAGCAGCTTAGACAGGACTAATTCACCCCTCCACTTT. It is translated as CASSLDRTNSPLHF.